The sequence of this T cell receptor beta chain was determined in a study of T cell changes during pregnancy in multiple sclerosis. The CDR3 is 14 residues long. V was cut by 4 bases and J by 6 bases, with 14 bases left in between. CDR1 and CDR2 from the germline V gene are SNHLY and FYNNEI. Clones were read by immunoSEQ multiplex PCR, and TCRdb kept only the in-frame ones, dropping some. In the table there are about 73,000 clones, about 90% of which are singletons. This TCR was sampled from a female donor in good health, enrolled as a control in a pregnancy study. This chain links TRBV2 with TRBJ2-3; D is unclear. The sample consisted of peripheral blood, taken after pregnancy. The CDR3 protein is CASSVADFGDTQYF. The DNA of the CDR3 is TGTGCCAGCAGTGTAGCCGACTTCGGGGATACGCAGTATTTT.